This TCR beta chain was captured by sequencing in a study of T cell clonality in common variable immunodeficiency. In its sample, this clone was seen many times. Sequencing ends 3 residues short of the CDR3 end; the germline J gene provides the rest. Germline loops: CDR1 SGHTA, CDR2 FQGTGA. V shed 1 base, J shed 5 bases, and the junction held 7 bases outside the gene matches. The CDR3 runs 18 residues. Equal genomic DNA amounts from CVID and control samples were sequenced. TCRdb's table, derived via immunoSEQ multiplex PCR, lists solely in-frame clones and lacks some. Observed are 35,000 or so clones, no singletons, with the top ten taking 0.95%.

The chain recombines TRBV7-3 with TRBJ2-1; 14 nucleotides match TRBD2. Sequencing was carried out using peripheral blood mononuclear cells. The receptor's source is a person between 18 and 70 years old in good health. The CDR3 bases that were read are TGTGCCAGCAGCTTAAGACCGGGACTAGCGGGAGAAGACAATGAG. As protein: CASSLRPGLAGEDNE. The entire CDR3 is CASSLRPGLAGEDNEQFF.